The 31 T cell receptor beta chains listed next were all sequenced from one sample in a study of T-cell reconstitution after alpha-beta-depleted transplantation in children. Preparation of the TCRbeta library was carried out with unique molecular identifiers. TCRdb used MiXCR to reprocess the PCR reads, holding one entry per CDR3 protein. Seen here are over 200,000 distinct CDR3 sequences, 8% to 10% observed once, and the top ten hold roughly 6.2%. The specimen was PBMCs from the stem cell graft donor, collected from the stem cell graft. The receptors were gathered from a human donor who donated a stem cell graft to a child with acute lymphoblastic leukemia.

This clonotype was seen a few times. Here the CDR3 reads CASSSIDRSYGYTF. Here the CDR3 DNA reads TGTGCCAGCAGTTCCATCGACAGGTCCTATGGCTACACCTTC. The chain employs TRBV6-5 and TRBJ1-2, with a tentative D call TRBD1 (6 bases). The germline V gene has CDR1 MNHEY and CDR2 SVGAGI. The CDR3 contains 14 residues. Trimming pared 4 bases from V and 4 bases from J, leaving 13 bases between.

The table lists this clonotype with a few counts. The rearrangement links TRBV7-9 to TRBJ1-2, with D possibly matching TRBD1 (5 bases). Germline V gene sequence: CDR1 SEHNR, CDR2 FQNEAQ (reference sequence). The ends were cut back, 5 bases at V and 8 bases at J, with 15 bases in the middle. This CDR3 contains 13 residues. In DNA, the CDR3 is TGTGCCAGCAGCCCCGGGACCACTCTAGGCTACACCTTC. Translating gives CASSPGTTLGYTF.

The rearrangement uses TRBV18 and TRBJ1-1, with D possibly being TRBD1 (5 bases). The CDR3 has 16 residues. V was cut by 0 bases and J by 5 bases, with 16 bases left in between. The germline gives CDR1 KGHSH, CDR2 LQKENI. The CDR3 reads CASSPPSAGRGTEAFF. In nucleotides, the CDR3 is TGTGCCAGCTCACCACCATCGGCAGGGCGAGGGACTGAAGCTTTCTTT.

As regards this clonotype: This likely comes from a read error, as the CDR3 has no conserved phenylalanine or tryptophan at its end. This chain uses TRBV30 with TRBJ1-1, with unresolved D. The CDR3 loop spans 11 amino acids. Germline V gene data show CDR1 as GTSNPN and CDR2 as SVGIG (reference sequence). The germline V and J ends were trimmed by 5 bases and 1 base, with 5 bases remaining between them. CDR3 nucleotide sequence: TGTGCCTGGGGAAAGAACACTGAAGCTTTCTCT. It specifies CAWGKNTEAFS.

This clonotype was detected many times. The V and J genes are TRBV10-3 and TRBJ1-1; D unresolved. Germline V gene sequence: CDR1 ENHRY, CDR2 SYGVKD. V was clipped by 6 bases and J by 0 bases, with 11 bases between them. There are 14 residues in the CDR3. CDR3 DNA sequence: TGTGCCATCAGCCCATTTCAAGTGAACACTGAAGCTTTCTTT. It yields the protein CAISPFQVNTEAFF.

The rearrangement joins TRBV6-1 to TRBJ1-2, with unresolved D. V lost 2 bases, J lost 0 bases, and 7 bases lay in between. There are 14 residues in the CDR3. Germline V gene data show CDR1 as MNHNS and CDR2 as SASEGT. The chain's CDR3 is CASSESKANYGYTF. The CDR3 coding sequence is TGTGCCAGCAGTGAATCGAAAGCTAACTATGGCTACACCTTC.

This clonotype was seen a few times. The V call is TRBV5-5, the J call TRBJ1-6; D is possibly TRBD1 (6 bases). From germline, CDR1 is SGHKS and CDR2 YYEKEE (reference sequence). V was shortened by 2 bases and J by 1 base, with 13 bases between the two germline ends. This CDR3 contains 17 residues. CDR3 in DNA: TGTGCCAGCAGCTTACAAGGGGGTATATCCTATAATTCACCCCTCCACTTT. Protein product: CASSLQGGISYNSPLHF.

This chain's CDR3 is CASSPPWAGDNTEAFF. CDR3 nucleotide sequence: TGTGCCAGCTCACCACCGTGGGCAGGGGATAACACTGAAGCTTTCTTT. This sequence joins TRBV18 and TRBJ1-1, with D possibly being TRBD1 (6 bases). The length of the CDR3 is 16 residues. V was trimmed by 0 bases and J by 2 bases, leaving 13 bases between them. CDR1 and CDR2 (germline): KGHSH, LQKENI.

This clonotype was observed at least ten times. The chain has TRBV15 and TRBJ2-5, with D hard to call. Germline loops: CDR1 LNHNV, CDR2 YYDKDF (reference sequence). There are 14 residues in the CDR3. The V and J ends lost 1 base and 2 bases respectively, with 8 bases between them. The CDR3 DNA is TGTGCCACCAGCAGAGGATCAGAGCAAGAGACCCAGTACTTC. Amino acid sequence: CATSRGSEQETQYF.

The chain links TRBV19 to TRBJ1-2; D perhaps matches TRBD1 (5 bases). V lost 9 bases, J lost 2 bases, and 16 bases lay in between. This CDR3 is 14 amino acids long. Germline V gives CDR1 LNHDA, CDR2 SQIVND (reference sequence). The CDR3 reads CASTQQVSNYGYTF. CDR3 nucleotides: TGTGCCAGCACACAACAGGTCTCCAACTATGGCTACACCTTC.

This clonotype has ten or more counts. The chain is built from TRBV6-2 or TRBV6-3 and TRBJ2-1; the D is unclear. The CDR3 has 14 residues. From germline, CDR1 is MNHEY and CDR2 SVGEGT. V lost 5 bases to trimming and J lost 0 bases, with 8 bases between them. CDR3 region: CASSLYNSYNEQFF. For the CDR3, the DNA is TGTGCCAGCAGTCTCTATAACTCCTACAATGAGCAGTTCTTC.

In its sample, this clonotype was seen many times. The genes are TRBV5-6 and TRBJ2-4; a possible D gene is TRBD2 (6 bases). CDR3 length equals 16 residues. The germline V gene encodes CDR1 SGHDT and CDR2 YYEEEE. The V end lost 3 bases, the J end lost 1 base, and 14 bases lay between the germline ends. CDR3 loop: CASSSTTREAKNIQYF. For the CDR3, the DNA is TGTGCCAGCAGCTCCACGACCCGGGAGGCCAAAAACATTCAGTACTTC.

The chain links TRBV7-2 to TRBJ2-1; D remains unclear. In germline, CDR1 is SGHTA, CDR2 FQGNSA. V was clipped by 1 base and J by 0 bases, with 13 bases between them. This CDR3 comprises 17 residues. CDR3 region: CASSLGYWESSYNEQFF. CDR3 DNA: TGTGCCAGCAGCTTAGGCTATTGGGAAAGCTCCTACAATGAGCAGTTCTTC. The full variable domain, its missing parts supplied by reference TRBV7-2 and TRBJ2-1, is GAGVSQSPSNKVTEKGKDVELRCDPISGHTALYWYRQSLGQGLEFLIYFQGNSAPDKSGLPSDRFSAERTGGSVSTLTIQRTQQEDSAVYLCASSLGYWESSYNEQFFGPGTRLTVL.

In this sample, this clonotype turned up many times. The chain links TRBV9 to TRBJ2-5, with 10 nucleotides matching TRBD2. This CDR3 is 15 amino acids long. The junction had 2 bases not matched to a gene; V was cut back by 0 bases and J by 3 bases. Germline V CDR1 and CDR2: SGDLS, YYNGEE. The CDR3 region is CASSVGTSGKETQYF. In DNA, the CDR3 is TGTGCCAGCAGCGTAGGGACTAGCGGAAAAGAGACCCAGTACTTC.

This clonotype turned up a few times. The gene calls are TRBV11-2 and TRBJ2-7; TRBD2 matches at 10 bases. Trimming took 5 bases from V and 6 from J; bases not matched to a gene: 10. This CDR3 is 15 amino acids long. CDR1 and CDR2 (germline): SGHAT, FQNNGV. The DNA of the CDR3 is TGTGCCAGCAGCCGGAGGGGGACTAGCGAAGGCGAGCAGTACTTC. It translates to CASSRRGTSEGEQYF. Full variable domain (remainder filled in from reference TRBV11-2 and TRBJ2-7): EAGVAQSPRYKIIEKRQSVAFWCNPISGHATLYWYQQILGQGPKLLIQFQNNGVVDDSQLPKDRFSAERLKGVDSTLKIQPAKLEDSAVYLCASSRRGTSEGEQYFGPGTRLTVT.

In its sample, this clonotype was seen a few times. This sequence joins TRBV20-1 and TRBJ2-5; possibly TRBD1 for D (6 bases). The germline V gene encodes CDR1 DFQATT and CDR2 SNEGSKA (reference sequence). The CDR3 extends over 14 amino acids. The CDR3 DNA follows: TGCAGCTACTCCGGGACAAATAGGGAAGAGACCCAGTACTTC. It specifies CSYSGTNREETQYF.

This clonotype was seen many times. The CDR3 sequence is CATSRDRGSPDGQFF. The CDR3 nucleotides read TGTGCCACCAGCAGAGATCGGGGCTCCCCAGATGGGCAGTTCTTC. This rearrangement joins TRBV15 to TRBJ2-1; D is perhaps TRBD1 or TRBD2 (5 bases each). Per the germline V gene, CDR1 is LNHNV and CDR2 is YYDKDF (reference sequence). V shed 0 bases and J shed 12 bases, with 18 bases lying between them. The CDR3 runs to 15 residues.

Notes on this clonotype: Here the CDR3 omits its conserved ending phenylalanine or tryptophan, so a read error is the likely source. V and J are TRBV18 and TRBJ1-1, with 7 bases that match TRBD1. The V gene end was trimmed by 0 bases and the J gene end by 0 bases; junction bases not matched to a gene: 4. There are 16 residues in the CDR3. Germline V gene sequence: CDR1 KGHSH, CDR2 LQKENI. The CDR3 DNA reads TGTGCCAGCTCACCACCGGGACAGTTCATGAACACTGAAGCTTTCTAT. Its protein product is CASSPPGQFMNTEAFY.

The chain carries TRBV20-1 and TRBJ1-1; D perhaps matches TRBD1 (6 bases). CDR1 DFQATT and CDR2 SNEGSKA come from the germline V gene (reference sequence). The V and J ends lost 7 bases and 1 base respectively, with 10 bases between them. The CDR3 spans 12 residues. The CDR3 reads CSEQGRNTEAFF. The CDR3 nucleotides read TGCAGTGAACAGGGACGGAACACTGAAGCTTTCTTT.

This clonotype was counted many times. The chain couples TRBV4-1 to TRBJ2-1; TRBD2 matches at 9 bases. With V trimmed by 0 bases and J by 9 bases, 9 bases remained unmatched. Germline V gene sequence: CDR1 MGHRA, CDR2 YSYEKL. This CDR3 spans 16 amino acids. CDR3 protein: CASSQDRLAGPSEQFF. The CDR3 DNA reads TGCGCCAGCAGCCAAGATCGGCTAGCGGGGCCCTCTGAGCAGTTCTTC.

This clonotype was recorded a few times. The chain has TRBV11-1 and TRBJ2-7; D is uncertain. Per germline, CDR1 SGHAT and CDR2 FQDESV (reference sequence). V was clipped by 5 bases and J by 0 bases, with 14 bases between them. The CDR3 consists of 15 residues. CDR3 DNA: TGTGCCAGCAGCATCGGTCTCCTGGGCTCCTACGAGCAGTACTTC. It specifies CASSIGLLGSYEQYF.

This clonotype was picked up many times. The chain employs TRBV7-8 and TRBJ2-5, with 11 bases identical to TRBD1. This CDR3 contains 17 residues. Germline lookup yields CDR1 SGHVS and CDR2 FQNEAQ. Trimming took 5 bases from V and 4 from J; bases not matched to a gene: 12. This CDR3 is CASSRMKRTGGTETQYF. CDR3 coding DNA: TGTGCCAGCAGCCGCATGAAACGGACAGGGGGCACAGAGACCCAGTACTTC.

A remark on this clonotype: This may be a read error: a much more frequent sequence differs by one nucleotide. The chain has TRBV27 and TRBJ1-2, with 8 bases identical to TRBD1. V lost 8 bases to trimming and J lost 4 bases; unmatched junction nucleotides: 6. CDR1 MNHEY and CDR2 SMNVEV come from the germline V gene (reference sequence). This CDR3 has 13 residues. The CDR3 reads CASGQDRGYGYTF. CDR3 nucleotides: TGTGCCAGCGGTCAAGACAGGGGCTATGGCTACACCTTC.

This clonotype was recorded at least ten times. The chain has TRBV20-1 and TRBJ1-3, with D maybe TRBD1 (5 bases). The germline V gene has CDR1 DFQATT and CDR2 SNEGSKA (reference sequence). V was clipped by 3 bases and J by 4 bases, with 13 bases between them. The CDR3 sequence is 14 residues long. The CDR3 protein is CSARGGGNGNTIYF. CDR3 in DNA: TGCAGTGCTAGGGGGGGAGGGAACGGAAACACCATATATTTT.

There are many counts of this clonotype. J is TRBJ2-5 and V is TRBV7-8, with D perhaps matching TRBD2 (7 bases). V dropped 6 bases and J dropped 3 bases, with 11 bases sitting between them. CDR1 is SGHVS and CDR2 is FQNEAQ in the germline V gene. This CDR3 spans 13 amino acids. The CDR3, as DNA: TGTGCCAGCAGGCGGGGGCGAGAAGAGACCCAGTACTTC. This sequence encodes CASRRGREETQYF.

In its sample, this clonotype was seen many times. The chain recombines TRBV3-1 with TRBJ2-3; 11 positions match TRBD2. The V gene's germline CDR1 is LGHDT and CDR2 YNNKEL (reference sequence). The CDR3 is 16 residues long. V lost 5 bases and J lost 0; bases outside the gene matches: 4. CDR3 coding DNA: TGTGCCAGCAGCTGGGGGACTAGCGGAAGCACAGATACGCAGTATTTT. Its translation is CASSWGTSGSTDTQYF.

The V and J genes are TRBV6-5 and TRBJ2-2, with D possibly being TRBD1 (6 bases). V was pared by 5 bases and J by 3 bases, with 7 bases between. There are 13 residues in the CDR3. Germline CDR1 is MNHEY and CDR2 is SVGAGI. CDR3 sequence: CASSHRDTGELFF. CDR3 DNA sequence: TGTGCCAGCAGTCACAGGGACACCGGGGAGCTGTTTTTT.

This clonotype appeared a few times. V is TRBV12-3 or TRBV12-4 and J is TRBJ1-5; D perhaps matches TRBD1 (5 bases). The CDR3 is made up of 14 amino acids. V was trimmed by 6 bases and J by 11 bases, leaving 20 bases between them. CDR3 sequence (DNA): TGTGCCAGCAGCCTCGGGGCCCTAGTGGAGGCCCAGCATTTT. The encoded protein is CASSLGALVEAQHF.

The chain is built from TRBV6-4 and TRBJ2-5; 7 nucleotides line up with TRBD2. Germline V gene lookup returns CDR1 MRHNA and CDR2 SNTAGT. The V and J ends lost 3 bases and 5 bases, in that order; junction bases with no gene match: 6. The CDR3 consists of 14 residues. CDR3 in DNA: TGTGCCAGCAGTGAAGCGGTCGGGGGGGAGACCCAGTACTTC. Translating gives CASSEAVGGETQYF.

This clonotype has a handful of counts. The CDR3: CASRLQGIAPYNEQFF. In DNA, the CDR3 is TGCGCCAGCAGGTTACAGGGGATCGCGCCCTACAATGAGCAGTTCTTC. This chain joins TRBV5-1 and TRBJ2-1, with 7 positions matching TRBD1. Per germline, CDR1 SGHRS and CDR2 YFSETQ. With 5 bases clipped from V and 2 bases from J, the junction kept 10 bases outside the gene matches. The CDR3 is made up of 16 amino acids.

This clonotype was detected a few times. The chain joins TRBV30 to TRBJ1-1, with a weak D call TRBD1 (5 bases). Germline-derived CDR1 and CDR2 are GTSNPN and SVGIG (reference sequence). The CDR3 length is 15 residues. Trimming left V 0 bases short and J 0 bases short, with 11 bases between. The DNA of the CDR3 is TGTGCCTGGAGTGTACGCGGGGGTATGAACACTGAAGCTTTCTTT. Translation: CAWSVRGGMNTEAFF.